The rows below give T cell receptor beta chains drawn from one sample of a study of T-cell memory formation after mild COVID-19. TCRdb ran MiXCR on the 5' RACE reads and lists one entry per CDR3 protein. The table records around 250,000 distinct CDR3 sequences, roughly 15% of them present only once. Sequenced: PBMCs or a T cell subset sorted from them (not recorded which). The receptors derive from a man aged 18 to 30 who had mild COVID-19 (a few samples of this study predate the infection). Cell type and time point are not known. Both conserved end residues are part of each CDR3. The order of the fields is V gene, clone size, CDR3 protein. A row's size may be missing; if present it is once, few, many or a size class.

v_call: TRBV7-8
clone_size: few
cdr3_aa: CASSSSGGPETQYF

v_call: TRBV9
clone_size: many
cdr3_aa: CASSVGTSGGETQYF

v_call: TRBV4-3
clone_size: few
cdr3_aa: CASSQAAGYNEQFF

v_call: TRBV6-5
clone_size: -
cdr3_aa: CASTSPRGSGGARDTQYF

v_call: TRBV4-3
clone_size: -
cdr3_aa: CASSQARTGALSQPQHF

v_call: TRBV7-2
clone_size: many
cdr3_aa: CASSLRLAGYNEQFF

v_call: TRBV4-1
clone_size: few
cdr3_aa: CASSQTGLAGPYEQYF

v_call: TRBV29-1
clone_size: many
cdr3_aa: CSVGGAGETQYF

v_call: TRBV18
clone_size: -
cdr3_aa: CASSPRRQGFTEAFF

v_call: TRBV4-3
clone_size: few
cdr3_aa: CASSQEIGPGAEAFF

v_call: TRBV6-2/TRBV6-3
clone_size: -
cdr3_aa: CASSYSRKSSGNTIYF

v_call: TRBV20-1
clone_size: -
cdr3_aa: CSALTGPDQPQHF

v_call: TRBV14
clone_size: -
cdr3_aa: CASSQGISDTGELFF

v_call: TRBV4-2
clone_size: -
cdr3_aa: CASSQDQRLGLETQYF

v_call: TRBV28
clone_size: -
cdr3_aa: CASGQGADYGYTF

v_call: TRBV12-3/TRBV12-4
clone_size: many
cdr3_aa: CASSQTGQGYGQYF

v_call: TRBV11-2
clone_size: many
cdr3_aa: CASSSPAGSPEAFF

v_call: TRBV11-2
clone_size: -
cdr3_aa: CASSSIGAGGAEPQHF

v_call: TRBV29-1
clone_size: many
cdr3_aa: CSVARESNEQFF

v_call: TRBV7-9
clone_size: many
cdr3_aa: CASSLGGSEAFF

v_call: TRBV10-3
clone_size: few
cdr3_aa: CAISEQITSTDTQYF

v_call: TRBV30
clone_size: -
cdr3_aa: CAWSVGRITDTQYF

v_call: TRBV5-1
clone_size: few
cdr3_aa: CASSLEPNYGYTF

v_call: TRBV7-2
clone_size: -
cdr3_aa: CASSLWTWERTQYF

v_call: TRBV7-2
clone_size: few
cdr3_aa: CASSPGRNTEAFF

v_call: TRBV6-5
clone_size: -
cdr3_aa: CASSYSGTRSQDTQYF

v_call: TRBV9
clone_size: few
cdr3_aa: CASSAGDRGSDTQYF

v_call: TRBV5-1
clone_size: few
cdr3_aa: CASSSVGQGHGKLFF

v_call: TRBV5-6
clone_size: many
cdr3_aa: CASSLTNGLAFF

v_call: TRBV7-9
clone_size: few
cdr3_aa: CASSPRTNRGDTQYF

v_call: TRBV5-1
clone_size: many
cdr3_aa: CASSWATGGETQYF

v_call: TRBV7-3
clone_size: -
cdr3_aa: CASSFASGDYTQYF

v_call: TRBV5-4
clone_size: -
cdr3_aa: CASSSEGGETQYF

v_call: TRBV7-2
clone_size: -
cdr3_aa: CASSRTGTREGGNIQYF

v_call: TRBV12-3/TRBV12-4
clone_size: few
cdr3_aa: CASSSPADLARTDTQYF

v_call: TRBV10-3
clone_size: few
cdr3_aa: CAINDSPPYGYTF

v_call: TRBV6-1
clone_size: few
cdr3_aa: CATTPFSGQGVYRTF

v_call: TRBV28
clone_size: few
cdr3_aa: CASSLPRGMNTEAFF

v_call: TRBV4-1
clone_size: -
cdr3_aa: CASSQVLVGQGGNEQFF

v_call: TRBV2
clone_size: few
cdr3_aa: CASSLLDRENTIYF

v_call: TRBV7-7
clone_size: many
cdr3_aa: CASSSGQATDTQYF

v_call: TRBV3-1
clone_size: -
cdr3_aa: CASSPALAEQYF